The clone carrying this T cell receptor (beta chain) was seen more than once but under ten times. The antigen is undetermined. CD4+ T cells that had been cultured provided DNA sequenced with the Oncomine TCR Beta short-read assay. Investigators isolated genomic DNA from cultured CD4+ T cells. TCRdb re-called the PCR reads with MiXCR, one entry per CDR3 protein. Among more than 10,000 distinct CDR3 sequences listed, roughly 41% were seen once. Treatment noted: roughly 10-day PBMC culture with coronavirus spike peptide pools or control peptides (ViraFEST assay). Germline-derived CDR1 and CDR2 are DFQATT and SNEGSKA (reference sequence). V shed 0 bases and J shed 5 bases, with 17 bases lying between them. The CDR3 totals 16 residues. The data stem from a study of vaccination and CD4 T cells after COVID-19. Study results and limitations: Convalescent patients were relatively few, and early post-infection timepoints were missing.

The source of this sequence is a human donor who had recovered from COVID-19. This chain uses TRBV20-1 with TRBJ1-5; D is unresolved. The sequenced material came from CD4+ T cells from blood, cultured in vitro. DNA of the CDR3: TGCAGTGCTAGAGATCGGTCTAGGCAACGCTATCAGCCCCAGCATTTT. Protein product: CSARDRSRQRYQPQHF.